This T cell receptor beta chain was captured by sequencing in a study of T cells in Graves' hyperthyroidism and ophthalmopathy. Amplified TCR beta CDR3 regions derived from RNA transcripts. The TCR CDR3 was amplified in a first-round RT-PCR using the HTBI primer set. TCRdb itself ran the multiplex PCR reads through MiXCR, one entry per CDR3 protein. The top ten hold 8.2% of the sample, which has hundreds of thousands of distinct CDR3 sequences, just over 45% seen once. The V and J ends lost 7 bases and 0 bases respectively, with 16 bases between them. Germline CDR1 and CDR2: SNHLY and FYNNEI. The length of the CDR3 is 15 residues.

The genes are TRBV2 and TRBJ2-7; D perhaps matches TRBD2 (6 bases). The sample consisted of peripheral blood or thyroid tissue (not recorded which). This TCR came from a woman aged 18-29 years with Graves' hyperthyroidism. CDR3 region: CASNEYSGNSYEQYF. DNA of the CDR3: TGTGCCAGCAATGAGTATAGCGGAAACTCCTACGAGCAGTACTTC.